This T cell receptor beta chain was obtained from a study of T cells after yellow fever vaccination. This clonotype was observed many times. The CDR3 runs to 14 residues. Germline CDR1 and CDR2: SGHTA and FQGNSA. Trimming cost V 5 bases and J 5 bases, with 13 bases left between them. TCRdb passed the 5' RACE reads through MiXCR, listing each CDR3 protein once. The sample carries 150,000 to 200,000 distinct CDR3 sequences, less than 9% recorded once. The V and J genes are TRBV7-2 and TRBJ1-5, with D unclear. Sample: CD4+ T cells sorted from PBMCs, taken about 5 days after the first yellow fever vaccination. This receptor was obtained from a man aged 18 to 35 who received the YFV17D yellow fever vaccine. The CDR3 is CASSLGSLHQPQHF. The CDR3 DNA is TGTGCCAGCAGCCTAGGGAGTTTACATCAGCCCCAGCATTTT.